This entry is about one TCR beta chain. Its antigen is still unknown. The entry originates in a study of OX40 agonist ivuxolimab in advanced cancers. The CDR3 sequence is 12 residues long. V lost 4 bases and J 11 bases, leaving 14 bases between the germline ends. The germline CDR1 and CDR2 sequences are MDHEN and SYDVKM. Using immunoSEQ multiplex PCR, the repertoire was profiled, and TCRdb retains in-frame clones only, with some absent. The data hold fewer than 45,000 clones, with approximately 86% observed a single time. Overall study findings and caveats: Doses of 0.1 to 3.0 mg/kg were accompanied by clonal expansion of CD4+ and CD8+ blood T cells by week 6.

Sequenced here: CD4+ or CD8+ T cells sorted from blood, sampled in a trial of the OX40 agonist ivuxolimab. The V gene is TRBV28, the J gene TRBJ1-1; D is ambiguous. The TCR comes from an adult with an advanced solid tumor such as melanoma, head and neck, liver or kidney cancer. Here the CDR3 DNA reads TGTGCCAGCAGTTATATTGGGGTGGTGGCTTTCTTT. Translated: CASSYIGVVAFF. The whole variable domain, filled in from reference TRBV28 and TRBJ1-1, reads DVKVTQSSRYLVKRTGEKVFLECVQDMDHENMFWYRQDPGLGLRLIYFSYDVKMKEKGDIPEGYSVSREKKERFSLILESASTNQTSMYLCASSYIGVVAFFGQGTRLTVV.